The T cell receptor beta chain described here comes from a study of cytomegalovirus exposure and HLA in healthy donors. Across the study: Early released data had about 85 million unique TCRs, all coming from HLA-typed donors.

Study-level results: Among TCR beta chains, those listed as cytomegalovirus-associated numbered fewer than 200. Later, an analysis found that common viral pathogens appeared to be linked with several of the most significant clusters.

Unmatched junction bases numbered 4, after V lost 4 bases and J lost 6 bases. The CDR3 contains 14 residues. The germline CDR1 and CDR2 sequences are LNHDA and SQIVND (reference sequence). This clone was detected only a few times. Its antigen is unknown. Both 60 Vbeta primers and 13 Jbeta primers went into the PCR. Per the original methods: Among the unique TCR beta chains that a later analysis counted, around 82 million in all, 10 million to 13 million were shared. Measured with immunoSEQ multiplex PCR; TCRdb has only the in-frame clones, and not every one. V, J and clone size were drawn from that table, and D and trimming were deduced from the DNA. Of about 190,000 clones in the sample, just under 75% were seen once.

Sample: PBMCs. The origin of this receptor is a woman in her twenties or thirties in good health and CMV-seropositive. This chain joins TRBV19 and TRBJ2-1, with TRBD2 matching over 9 bases. The CDR3 nucleotides are TGTGCCAGTAGTAGCGGGAGGGGAGGCAATGAGCAGTTCTTC. Amino acids: CASSSGRGGNEQFF.